This T cell receptor beta chain was sequenced in a study of molecular identifiers for immune sequencing clone quantification. Previously published methods and listed TCR primers were used for the bulk TCR libraries. TCRdb reprocessed the PCR reads with MiXCR, giving one entry per CDR3 protein. The sample has hundreds of thousands of distinct CDR3 sequences, just under 20% seen once. Trimming cost V 6 bases and J 5 bases; bases outside gene matches: 4. CDR3 length: 15 amino acids. Germline-derived CDR1 and CDR2 are SGDLS and YYNGEE. The table lists this clonotype with many counts. The antigen is undetermined. Sorted naive CD8 T cells, roughly 17,000 to 1,100,000, were sequenced from 10%, 30% or 50% RNA. Broader study findings: Clones that exceeded 20 RNA copies held over 99% of effector molecules, yet under 1% in naive cells.

This clonotype was sampled from a human donor in good health. Some libraries in this study had Jurkat cell RNA spiked in. Sequencing was carried out using naive CD8+ T cells from blood, with Jurkat cell RNA spiked in. Documented subset: FACS-sorted CD8+CD4-CCR7+CD45RA+ naive T cells. The rearrangement joins TRBV9 to TRBJ2-5, with 16 bases matching TRBD2. The CDR3 nucleotides read TGTGCCAGCACTCCGGGACTAGCGGGAGGGGAGACCCAGTACTTC. This sequence encodes CASTPGLAGGETQYF. Full variable domain (rest looked up from reference TRBV9 and TRBJ2-5): DSGVTQTPKHLITATGQRVTLRCSPRSGDLSVYWYQQSLDQGLQFLIQYYNGEERAKGNILERFSAQQFPDLHSELNLSSLELGDSALYFCASTPGLAGGETQYFGPGTRLLVL.